The 19 T cell receptor beta chains below all came from one sample that was sequenced in a study of T cell responses to AZD1222 COVID-19 vaccine. The data were produced by immunoSEQ multiplex PCR, yet TCRdb's version contains in-frame clones alone and is incomplete. Of roughly 150,000 clones in the sample, approximately 88% were seen once. Sequencing used peripheral blood, obtained 28 days after the second AZD1222 dose. The source is an adult who received the AZD1222 COVID-19 vaccine.

This chain joins TRBV7-2 and TRBJ2-5, with D perhaps matching TRBD1 or TRBD2 (5 bases each). Deletions cut 1 base from V and 5 bases from J, with 14 bases between. This CDR3 has 15 residues. Germline V CDR1 and CDR2: SGHTA, FQGNSA. The CDR3 DNA follows: TGTGCCAGCAGCTTAGGGGGACGGGCGCGGGAGACCCAGTACTTC. Amino acid sequence: CASSLGGRARETQYF.

This chain connects TRBV18 to TRBJ2-5; 7 positions match TRBD1. CDR1 is KGHSH, CDR2 LQKENI, per germline. V lost 3 bases and J lost 5; bases outside the gene matches: 6. CDR3 length equals 14 residues. The DNA of the CDR3 is TGTGCCAGCTCACCGAACTACAGGGGCGAGACCCAGTACTTC. Its protein product is CASSPNYRGETQYF.

The genes are TRBV4-3 and TRBJ1-1, with D unresolved. V lost 0 bases to trimming and J lost 1 base, with 6 bases between them. The CDR3 contains 14 residues. CDR1 and CDR2 (germline): LGHNA, YSLEER. CDR3 region: CASSQERGNTEAFF. The CDR3 region has the DNA TGCGCCAGCAGCCAAGAACGGGGGAACACTGAAGCTTTCTTT.

The chain recombines TRBV5-1 with TRBJ2-7, with D perhaps matching TRBD1 (6 bases). Germline loops: CDR1 SGHRS, CDR2 YFSETQ. Trimming left V 3 bases short and J 0 bases short, with 13 bases between. The length of the CDR3 is 15 residues. The CDR3 sequence: CASSSGQPNSYEQYF. The DNA of the CDR3 is TGCGCCAGCAGCTCTGGACAGCCGAACTCCTACGAGCAGTACTTC.

This chain connects TRBV13 to TRBJ2-7; 9 nucleotides match TRBD1. Germline V gives CDR1 PRHDT, CDR2 FYEKMQ (reference sequence). This CDR3 has 16 residues. Losses at the gene ends were 0 bases for V and 5 bases for J; bases not matched to a gene: 8. CDR3 DNA: TGTGCCAGCAGCTTAGGCAGGACAGGGGAAACGAACGAGCAGTACTTC. Its protein product is CASSLGRTGETNEQYF.

This chain joins TRBV5-8 and TRBJ1-1, with D uncertain. The CDR3 runs 11 residues. The germline CDR1 and CDR2 sequences are SGHTS and YDEGEE. Deletions cut 6 bases from V and 8 bases from J, with 11 bases between. CDR3 nucleotide sequence: TGTGCCAGCACTTTTCTGCTGGAAGCTTTCTTT. Translated: CASTFLLEAFF.

The CDR3 loop reads CASSADGSYNEQFF. The CDR3 bases are TGCGCCAGCAGCGCGGATGGGTCCTACAATGAGCAGTTCTTC. The chain is built from TRBV5-1 and TRBJ2-1, with no clear D. V was cut by 4 bases and J by 1 base, with 9 bases left in between. Germline V lookup: CDR1 SGHRS, CDR2 YFSETQ. CDR3 length: 14 residues.

The CDR3 DNA is TGCGCCAGCACCCCGGCTAGCGGCGAGACCCAGTACTTC. It is translated as CASTPASGETQYF. The chain joins TRBV5-1 to TRBJ2-5; 7 bases line up with TRBD2. The junction had 7 bases not matched to a gene; V was cut back by 6 bases and J by 5 bases. Looked up from germline, CDR1 is SGHRS and CDR2 is YFSETQ. The CDR3 sequence is 13 residues long.

Details on this clone: The sample carries other DNA sequences with the same CDR3. The chain has TRBV12-3 or TRBV12-4 and TRBJ1-1; the D is unclear. V gave up 3 bases and J gave up 4 bases, with 3 bases separating them. This CDR3 spans 11 amino acids. CDR3 region: CASSLGTEAFF. As DNA, the CDR3 is TGTGCCAGCAGTTTGGGCACTGAAGCTTTCTTT.

Regarding this clone: Other DNA variants within this sample encode the same CDR3. CDR3 DNA: TGTGCCAGTAGTACATATAATGAGCAGTTCTTC. Its translation is CASSTYNEQFF. This sequence joins TRBV19 and TRBJ2-1, with unresolved D. There are 11 residues in the CDR3. V lost 4 bases and J lost 7, with 5 bases in between. Germline-derived CDR1 and CDR2 are LNHDA and SQIVND (reference sequence).

The chain is built from TRBV5-3 and TRBJ1-3; D is uncertain. TRBV5-3 is identified as an open reading frame with a role that is uncertain. Trimming pared 8 bases from V and 2 bases from J, leaving 23 bases between. The CDR3 totals 17 residues. This CDR3 is CARISGPGYGTGNTIYF. Written as DNA, the CDR3 is TGTGCCAGGATATCCGGACCAGGCTATGGAACTGGAAACACCATATATTTT.

The rearrangement uses TRBV4-1 and TRBJ1-4, with D unresolved. In germline, CDR1 is MGHRA, CDR2 YSYEKL. CDR3 length equals 15 residues. V lost 0 bases and J 4 bases, leaving 9 bases between the germline ends. CDR3 in amino acids: CASSQDSGVNEKLFF. The CDR3 bases are TGCGCCAGCAGCCAAGATTCCGGTGTTAATGAAAAACTGTTTTTT.

This sequence joins TRBV29-1 and TRBJ1-1; no firm D call. CDR3 length: 13 residues. V lost 5 bases and J 3 bases, leaving 13 bases between the germline ends. Germline V lookup: CDR1 SQVTM, CDR2 ANQGSEA. The CDR3 DNA is TGCAGCGTTAGGAGAAAGGGCTACACTGAAGCTTTCTTT. Its protein product is CSVRRKGYTEAFF.

This clone occurred a few times. J is TRBJ2-1 and V is TRBV4-2, with TRBD1 matching over 10 bases. The V and J ends lost 1 base and 8 bases, in that order; junction bases with no gene match: 8. There are 16 residues in the CDR3. Germline V gene lookup returns CDR1 LGHNA and CDR2 YNFKEQ. CDR3 region: CASSQVGRTGGDEQFF. The CDR3 DNA is TGTGCCAGCAGCCAAGTGGGGAGGACAGGGGGGGATGAGCAGTTCTTC.

The chain links TRBV2 to TRBJ2-3, with a possible D match to TRBD2 (6 bases). CDR3 size: 15 residues. Germline V gene lookup returns CDR1 SNHLY and CDR2 FYNNEI. Trimming shortened V by 1 base and J by 5 bases, and 13 bases separated the two germline ends. The CDR3 region has the DNA TGTGCCAGCAGTGAAGTCAGGACTACTGGAGATACGCAGTATTTT. This encodes CASSEVRTTGDTQYF.

This rearrangement joins TRBV7-9 to TRBJ2-1; D ambiguous. Germline-derived CDR1 and CDR2 are SEHNR and FQNEAQ (reference sequence). This CDR3 spans 15 amino acids. Trimming shortened V by 4 bases and J by 3 bases, and 13 bases separated the two germline ends. The CDR3, as DNA: TGTGCCAGCAGCTCCCCGGGCTGGGTCTACAATGAGCAGTTCTTC. As protein: CASSSPGWVYNEQFF. Full variable domain (outside the CDR3, taken from reference TRBV7-9 and TRBJ2-1): DTGVSQNPRHKITKRGQNVTFRCDPISEHNRLYWYRQTLGQGPEFLTYFQNEAQLEKSRLLSDRFSAERPKGSFSTLEIQRTEQGDSAMYLCASSSPGWVYNEQFFGPGTRLTVL.

The gene calls are TRBV6-1 and TRBJ1-5; D ambiguous. V was cut by 1 base and J by 4 bases, with 8 bases left in between. The germline gives CDR1 MNHNS, CDR2 SASEGT. The CDR3 has 14 residues. The CDR3 spells CASSEDGRNQPQHF. For the CDR3, the DNA is TGTGCCAGCAGTGAAGACGGGAGGAATCAGCCCCAGCATTTT.

This clone was recorded only once. V and J are TRBV5-1 and TRBJ2-7; D remains ambiguous. CDR3 length: 16 amino acids. V shed 1 base and J shed 0 bases, with 14 bases lying between them. CDR1 is SGHRS and CDR2 is YFSETQ in the germline V gene. The chain's CDR3 is CASSLRSGRSSYEQYF. CDR3 nucleotides: TGCGCCAGCAGCTTGAGGTCAGGACGCAGCTCCTACGAGCAGTACTTC. The full variable domain, completed using reference TRBV5-1 and TRBJ2-7, is KAGVTQTPRYLIKTRGQQVTLSCSPISGHRSVSWYQQTPGQGLQFLFEYFSETQRNKGNFPGRFSGRQFSNSRSEMNVSTLELGDSALYLCASSLRSGRSSYEQYFGPGTRLTVT.

The chain links TRBV24-1 to TRBJ2-2, with 12 bases matching TRBD2. V trimming: 4 bases; J trimming: 8 bases; junction bases outside the gene matches: 7. The CDR3 totals 16 residues. Germline lookup yields CDR1 KGHDR and CDR2 SFDVKD. The CDR3: CATSDPRGTSGGELFF. The CDR3 DNA is TGTGCCACCAGTGACCCGCGGGGGACTAGCGGGGGGGAGCTGTTTTTT.